In this sample, the clone carrying this TCR beta chain turned up a few times. This entry is derived from a study of blood T cell repertoires in COVID-19. The data were produced by immunoSEQ multiplex PCR, yet TCRdb's version contains in-frame clones alone and is incomplete. The table lists tens of thousands of clones, 80% to 90% of them singletons. There are 14 residues in the CDR3. Deletions cut 4 bases from V and 0 bases from J, with 10 bases between. CDR1 is SGHRS and CDR2 is YFSETQ in the germline V gene. The rearrangement joins TRBV5-1 to TRBJ1-1; the D gene is possibly TRBD1 (6 bases). The material sequenced was peripheral blood. The TCR sequence derives from a woman of 80 years or more with COVID-19, enrolled during active disease. The CDR3 DNA is TGCGCCAGCAGCCTGGACAGACTGAACACTGAAGCTTTCTTT. Translated: CASSLDRLNTEAFF.